The 9 T cell receptor beta chains presented below share a single source sample, sequenced in a study of cytomegalovirus exposure and HLA in healthy donors. The PCR employed 60 Vbeta primers together with 13 Jbeta primers. Only in-frame clones appear in the TCRdb table, and some are missing; sequencing was by immunoSEQ multiplex PCR. This table lists about 140,000 clones. The sample comprised PBMCs. These receptors all come from a male donor in good health and CMV-seronegative.

The J gene is TRBJ2-6, the V gene TRBV4-2; D is possibly TRBD2 (5 bases). Trimming took 1 base from V and 0 from J, leaving 19 bases between them. The CDR3 consists of 20 residues. The germline V gene encodes CDR1 LGHNA and CDR2 YNFKEQ. CDR3 region: CASSQAAGSTLFSGANVLTF. As DNA, the CDR3 is TGTGCCAGCAGCCAAGCTGCGGGCTCTACCCTATTCTCTGGGGCCAACGTCCTGACTTTC.

This chain links TRBV14 with TRBJ1-2; tentatively, D is TRBD1 (5 bases). V dropped 1 base and J dropped 1 base, with 19 bases sitting between them. Germline V gene sequence: CDR1 SGHDN, CDR2 FVKESK. This CDR3 is built from 18 residues. DNA for the CDR3: TGTGCCAGCAGCCAAGCGGCGACAGTGCATGCCCTTAACTATGGCTACACCTTC. It is translated as CASSQAATVHALNYGYTF. The variable domain in full, completed from reference TRBV14 and TRBJ1-2, reads EAGVTQFPSHSVIEKGQTVTLRCDPISGHDNLYWYRRVMGKEIKFLLHFVKESKQDESGMPNNRFLAERTGGTYSTLKVQPAELEDSGVYFCASSQAATVHALNYGYTFGSGTRLTVV.

The CDR3 sequence is CATYSYSNQPQHF. CDR3 sequence (DNA): TGTGCCACCTATTCCTATAGCAATCAGCCCCAGCATTTT. The V and J genes are TRBV6-5 and TRBJ1-5, with D unclear. Germline assignment: CDR1 MNHEY and CDR2 SVGAGI. CDR3 length: 13 residues. The ends were cut back, 10 bases at V and 0 bases at J, with 10 bases in the middle.

J is TRBJ2-1 and V is TRBV11-2; 9 bases are a match to TRBD1. V dropped 5 bases and J dropped 6; count of bases not matched to a gene: 8. The V gene's germline CDR1 is SGHAT and CDR2 FQNNGV. The CDR3 length is 15 residues. The CDR3: CASSRTGGQGNEQFF. The CDR3 DNA reads TGTGCCAGCAGCCGAACGGGGGGACAGGGCAATGAGCAGTTCTTC.

This chain joins TRBV6-6 and TRBJ1-1, with D hard to call. The CDR3 has 13 residues. Germline V gene data show CDR1 as MNHNY and CDR2 as SVGAGI (reference sequence). The V and J ends lost 6 bases and 6 bases respectively, with 14 bases between them. In DNA form, the CDR3 reads TGTGCCAGCAGGCTAACTTTAACCCCTGAAGCTTTCTTT. Translating gives CASRLTLTPEAFF.

This CDR3 is CASSQLVSYGYTF. In DNA form, the CDR3 reads TGTGCCAGCAGCCAATTAGTGAGCTATGGCTACACCTTC. The V gene is TRBV14, the J gene TRBJ1-2, with D unresolved. The V gene's germline CDR1 is SGHDN and CDR2 FVKESK. The CDR3 has 13 residues. V lost 2 bases, J lost 4 bases, and 8 bases lay in between. The whole variable domain, filled in from reference TRBV14 and TRBJ1-2, reads EAGVTQFPSHSVIEKGQTVTLRCDPISGHDNLYWYRRVMGKEIKFLLHFVKESKQDESGMPNNRFLAERTGGTYSTLKVQPAELEDSGVYFCASSQLVSYGYTFGSGTRLTVV.

The rearrangement uses TRBV27 and TRBJ1-2; 8 nucleotides align to TRBD1. The CDR3 has 12 amino acids. J lost 2 bases, V lost 9 bases, and 2 bases had no gene match. Germline CDR1 and CDR2: MNHEY and SMNVEV (reference sequence). This chain's CDR3 is CASWDRNYGYTF. The CDR3 nucleotides are TGTGCCAGTTGGGACAGGAACTATGGCTACACCTTC.

The chain employs TRBV10-1 and TRBJ1-5, with D possibly matching TRBD1 (5 bases). The CDR3 consists of 15 residues. With 7 bases removed from V and 2 bases from J, the gap between germline ends came to 15 bases. Germline V CDR1 and CDR2: WNHNN, SYGVQD (reference sequence). The CDR3: CASTPPGGGNQPQHF. The CDR3 DNA is TGCGCCAGCACCCCGCCCGGGGGAGGCAATCAGCCCCAGCATTTT.

The chain joins TRBV5-6 to TRBJ2-5, with D possibly being TRBD2 (5 bases). TRBJ2-7 matches the DNA end more closely, so the J call is doubtful. Germline V lookup: CDR1 SGHDT, CDR2 YYEEEE. CDR3 size: 16 residues. This CDR3 is CASSLVLGRAAHEQYF. DNA of the CDR3: TGTGCCAGCAGCTTGGTGTTAGGGCGGGCCGCCCACGAGCAGTACTTC.